This is a list of T cell receptor beta chains from one sample in a study of beta chain features in type 1 diabetes. Clones were sequenced by immunoSEQ multiplex PCR, and TCRdb holds only the in-frame ones, with some missing. This sample has 300,000 or so clones, with 7% to 10% found just once. Sequenced: central memory CD4+ T cells from blood. All receptors come from a man aged 25 to 40 with type 1 diabetes. CDR3s include the opening cysteine and the closing phenylalanine or tryptophan. A D gene is named only where the DNA matches it firmly. Clone size is not always given. Where it is, it says once, few, many or a class for expanded clones.

d_call,clone_size,j_call,v_call,cdr3_nt,cdr3_aa
TRBD2,few,TRBJ2-7,TRBV11-2,TGTGCCAGCAGCGGGCGGACTAGCGGGGGAGGAGAGCAGTACTTC,CASSGRTSGGGEQYF
.,.,TRBJ2-3,TRBV30,TGTGCCTGGAGTGTGGGGGGGCCTACAGATACGCAGTATTTT,CAWSVGGPTDTQYF
.,few,TRBJ2-7,TRBV18,TGTGCCAGCTCACCATCTCCTCGAGACTACGAGCAGTACTTC,CASSPSPRDYEQYF
.,few,TRBJ1-3,TRBV4-3,TGCGCCAGCAGCCAAGATCGGGAGGGCAGGACCTTCTCTGGAAACACCATATATTTT,CASSQDREGRTFSGNTIYF
.,.,TRBJ2-5,TRBV5-6,TGTGCCAGCAGCTTTATTGTCCAGGAAGAGACCCAGTACTTC,CASSFIVQEETQYF
TRBD1,few,TRBJ2-4,TRBV4-3,TGCGCCAGCAGCCAGAGCCCCGGGACAGGGGGAAACATTCAGTACTTC,CASSQSPGTGGNIQYF
.,.,TRBJ2-1,TRBV11-3,TGTGCCAGCAGCCCTGGGGGGACAGAGTACAATGAGCAGTTCTTC,CASSPGGTEYNEQFF
.,.,TRBJ1-5,TRBV27,TGTGCCAGCAGGCCACTTCGGGGGCAGGGTCAGCCCCAGCATTTT,CASRPLRGQGQPQHF
.,.,TRBJ1-5,TRBV6-5,TGTGCCAGCAGTCAGACTAGACCCAGCGATCAGCCCCAGCATTTT,CASSQTRPSDQPQHF
TRBD1,few,TRBJ1-2,TRBV25-1,TGTGCCAGCAGTGAGAGAGGGCAGGGGGCTCGTGGCTACACCTTC,CASSERGQGARGYTF
TRBD1,few,TRBJ2-7,TRBV7-2,TGTGCCAGCAGCTTAGCGCAAGGGACAGCCTACGAGCAGTACTTC,CASSLAQGTAYEQYF
TRBD1,few,TRBJ1-2,TRBV25-1,TGTGCCAGCAGTGAATTAGGGGGCGGTAGCTATGGCTACACCTTC,CASSELGGGSYGYTF
.,.,TRBJ1-5,TRBV4-3,TGCGCCAGCAGCCAAGATGTAGGACAGCCCCAGCATTTT,CASSQDVGQPQHF
.,few,TRBJ1-4,TRBV20-1,TGCAGTGCTTCACGGGGGGCAAAACTGTTTTTT,CSASRGAKLFF
.,few,TRBJ1-1,TRBV11-2,TGTGCCAGCAGCTTACAGGGAGGGGGAACTGAAGCTTTCTTT,CASSLQGGGTEAFF
.,.,TRBJ1-2,TRBV28,TGTGCCAGCAGTTTTTCAGGGTTCGGCTACACCTTC,CASSFSGFGYTF
TRBD1,.,TRBJ1-3,TRBV28,TGTGCCAGCAGGTTAGGGACAGGAGGAAACACCATATATTTT,CASRLGTGGNTIYF
TRBD2,.,TRBJ2-7,TRBV29-1,TGCAGCGCTGTCGGGGAGGGTTCCTACGAGCAGTACTTC,CSAVGEGSYEQYF
.,few,TRBJ2-2,TRBV28,TGTGCCAGCAGTTCCCTGCGGTCAATGGATACCGGGGAGCTGTTTTTT,CASSSLRSMDTGELFF
.,.,TRBJ2-1,TRBV19,TGTGCCAGTAGTACGGGTAGGGGAACGGGGAATGAGCAGTTCTTC,CASSTGRGTGNEQFF
.,.,TRBJ2-3,TRBV2,TGTGCCAGCAGTGAAGTCAGCGTAACAGATACGCAGTATTTT,CASSEVSVTDTQYF
TRBD2,many,TRBJ2-7,TRBV11-2,TGTGCCAGCAGCCTACAAGTCCCTAGCGGGGGGGCTTACGAGCAGTACTTC,CASSLQVPSGGAYEQYF
.,.,TRBJ2-3,TRBV5-1,TGCGCCAGCAGCCTCCAGGCGGTGGGCGGCACAGATACGCAGTATTTT,CASSLQAVGGTDTQYF
.,few,TRBJ1-4,TRBV2,TGTGCCAGCAGTGATTCCCGCAATCGGGAAAAACTGTTTTTT,CASSDSRNREKLFF
TRBD2,.,TRBJ2-3,TRBV14,TGTGCCAGCAGCCTGCGGCTAGCGGGTAGCACAGATACGCAGTATTTT,CASSLRLAGSTDTQYF
.,.,TRBJ2-7,TRBV15,TGTGCCACCAGTGATCCAGCGCGGGAGCAGTACTTC,CATSDPAREQYF